Each of the 9 T cell receptor beta chains below was sequenced from the same sample in a study of blood T cells in healthy people across ages. A sample-barcoded 5' primer and a J-beta primer mix were used in a second PCR of roughly 7 to 12 cycles. TCRdb re-called the 5' RACE reads with MiXCR, one entry per CDR3 protein. In the table there are just under 750,000 distinct CDR3 sequences, around a fifth of which are singletons. The sequenced material came from blood. The receptor source for this set is a man between 65 and 85 years old in good health.

This clonotype has more than one count but fewer than ten. The chain recombines TRBV5-1 with TRBJ2-2; the D gene is possibly TRBD2 (5 bases). Germline V lookup: CDR1 SGHRS, CDR2 YFSETQ. The CDR3 has 15 residues. Deletions cut 4 bases from V and 3 bases from J, with 13 bases between. The CDR3 is CASSKGDGDTGELFF. CDR3 coding DNA: TGCGCCAGCAGCAAGGGTGACGGGGACACCGGGGAGCTGTTTTTT.

The V and J genes are TRBV7-9 and TRBJ2-5; 8 positions agree with TRBD1. V lost 1 base and J lost 0; bases outside the gene matches: 4. This CDR3 is built from 16 residues. Germline V gives CDR1 SEHNR, CDR2 FQNEAQ (reference sequence). This CDR3 reads CASSLDTGGYQETQYF. The CDR3 coding sequence is TGTGCCAGCAGCTTAGATACAGGGGGATACCAAGAGACCCAGTACTTC. Full variable domain (remainder filled in from reference TRBV7-9 and TRBJ2-5): DTGVSQNPRHKITKRGQNVTFRCDPISEHNRLYWYRQTLGQGPEFLTYFQNEAQLEKSRLLSDRFSAERPKGSFSTLEIQRTEQGDSAMYLCASSLDTGGYQETQYFGPGTRLLVL.

This clonotype came up a few times. The chain recombines TRBV28 with TRBJ1-2; D unresolved. V lost 8 bases, J lost 5 bases, and 12 bases lay in between. The CDR3 length is 12 residues. Germline values: CDR1 MDHEN, CDR2 SYDVKM. Here the CDR3 reads CASGLPVYGYTF. The CDR3 region has the DNA TGTGCCAGCGGTCTGCCGGTTTATGGCTACACCTTC.

This clonotype was seen a few times. The chain has TRBV6-5 and TRBJ2-2, with D uncertain. This CDR3 spans 14 amino acids. CDR1 MNHEY and CDR2 SVGAGI come from the germline V gene. V lost 6 bases to trimming and J lost 2 bases, with 10 bases between them. The CDR3 sequence: CASSLTFNTGELFF. CDR3 DNA: TGTGCCAGCAGCCTGACATTTAACACCGGGGAGCTGTTTTTT.

This clonotype was picked up one time. The chain is built from TRBV4-1 and TRBJ1-1; D remains unclear. This CDR3 is built from 15 residues. Trimming removed 2 bases at V and 1 base at J, with 11 bases between. Germline V gene lookup returns CDR1 MGHRA and CDR2 YSYEKL. CDR3 in DNA: TGCGCCAGCAGCCAACTCGTTCTAGGGAACACTGAAGCTTTCTTT. It is translated as CASSQLVLGNTEAFF.

The chain links TRBV29-1 to TRBJ1-2; 7 bases map to TRBD1. This CDR3 has 13 amino acids. V shed 3 bases and J 3 bases; nucleotides not matched to a gene: 4. Germline lookup yields CDR1 SQVTM and CDR2 ANQGSEA. The CDR3, as DNA: TGCAGCGTTGAGGCGGGGACAGACTATGGCTACACCTTC. Its protein product is CSVEAGTDYGYTF.

This chain links TRBV5-1 with TRBJ2-1, with 14 bases identical to TRBD2. In germline, CDR1 is SGHRS, CDR2 YFSETQ. The CDR3 loop spans 15 amino acids. Germline trimming cut 5 bases from V and 7 bases from J; bases unmatched to any gene: 5. In nucleotides, the CDR3 is TGCGCCAGCAGACTGGGACTAGCGGGGGAAAATGAGCAGTTCTTC. It specifies CASRLGLAGENEQFF. The full variable domain, its missing parts supplied by reference TRBV5-1 and TRBJ2-1, is KAGVTQTPRYLIKTRGQQVTLSCSPISGHRSVSWYQQTPGQGLQFLFEYFSETQRNKGNFPGRFSGRQFSNSRSEMNVSTLELGDSALYLCASRLGLAGENEQFFGPGTRLTVL.

This clonotype has only a few counts. V usage is TRBV14 and J usage is TRBJ2-5, with D tentatively TRBD2 (6 bases). The CDR3 has 13 residues. Germline-derived CDR1 and CDR2 are SGHDN and FVKESK. Trimming removed 4 bases at V and 11 bases at J, with 17 bases between. The CDR3 region has the DNA TGTGCCAGCAGCCCCAGAGTGCCGGGGGAGCAGTACTTC. This encodes CASSPRVPGEQYF.

This clonotype was recorded many times. The chain has TRBV12-3 or TRBV12-4 and TRBJ2-1; D uncertain. This CDR3 has 15 amino acids. The V and J ends lost 3 bases and 0 bases respectively, with 9 bases between them. CDR3 region: CASSFRTSSYNEQFF. CDR3 coding DNA: TGTGCCAGCAGTTTCAGGACGAGCTCCTACAATGAGCAGTTCTTC.